This entry lists 2 T cell receptor beta chains sequenced from one sample in a study of cytomegalovirus exposure and HLA in healthy donors. Primers included in the PCR were 60 Vbeta and 13 Jbeta primers. The assay was immunoSEQ multiplex PCR, and TCRdb's table has in-frame clones only and misses some. The sample has around 170,000 clones; over 80% are singletons. Source material: PBMCs. These receptors all stem from a man aged 35-49 years in good health and CMV-seropositive.

The V call is TRBV19, the J call TRBJ2-7; 11 bases line up with TRBD1. V shed 5 bases, J shed 2 bases, and the junction held 8 bases outside the gene matches. This CDR3 comprises 16 residues. CDR1 LNHDA and CDR2 SQIVND come from the germline V gene (reference sequence). This CDR3 is CASSAADRGLTYEQYF. The CDR3 nucleotides read TGTGCCAGTAGTGCCGCGGACAGGGGGCTTACCTACGAGCAGTACTTC. Filled out from reference TRBV19 and TRBJ2-7, the complete variable domain reads DGGITQSPKYLFRKEGQNVTLSCEQNLNHDAMYWYRQDPGQGLRLIYYSQIVNDFQKGDIAEGYSVSREKKESFPLTVTSAQKNPTAFYLCASSAADRGLTYEQYFGPGTRLTVT.

The rearrangement links TRBV30 to TRBJ2-7, with TRBD2 matching 8 bases. In germline, CDR1 is GTSNPN, CDR2 SVGIG (reference sequence). This CDR3 spans 17 amino acids. The V segment lost 3 bases and the J segment 3 bases; nucleotides outside the gene matches: 16. CDR3 nucleotides: TGTGCCTGGAGCGGAGCGGGGGTACGGGGCGACTACTACGAGCAGTACTTC. Translated: CAWSGAGVRGDYYEQYF.